Given below is one TCR beta chain in context. Its antigen is still unknown. This specimen belongs to a study of monozygotic twins with inflammatory bowel disease. Each CDR3 protein gets one entry in TCRdb, which reprocessed the 5' RACE reads and gives no DNA. There are 310,000 or so distinct CDR3 sequences in the sample, with 2% to 2.5% held by the top ten. Study-wide findings and caveats: IBD patients carried less diverse TCRbeta repertoires (inverse Simpson) than healthy co-twins. Especially with disease activity, IBD patients shared fewer clonotypes with others than healthy twins did.

The TCR sequence derives from a human donor with ulcerative colitis or Crohn's disease, or a healthy co-twin of an affected twin (not recorded which). The material sequenced was blood.

The CDR3 protein is CASSRNGGELFF. The chain is built from TRBV6-2 or TRBV6-3 and TRBJ2-2. Germline CDR1 reads MNHEY; CDR2 reads SVGEGT. This CDR3 spans 12 amino acids.